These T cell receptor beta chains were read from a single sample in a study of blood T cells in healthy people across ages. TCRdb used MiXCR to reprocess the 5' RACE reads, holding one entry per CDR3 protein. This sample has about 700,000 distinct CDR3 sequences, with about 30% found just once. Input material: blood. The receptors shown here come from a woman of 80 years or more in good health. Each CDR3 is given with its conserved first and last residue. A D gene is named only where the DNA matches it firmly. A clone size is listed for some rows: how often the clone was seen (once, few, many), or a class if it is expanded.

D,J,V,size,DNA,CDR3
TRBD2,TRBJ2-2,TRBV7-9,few,TGTGCCAGCAGCCGCGCGGGGGGGACCGGGGAGCTGTTTTTT,CASSRAGGTGELFF
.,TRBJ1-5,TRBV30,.,TGTGCCTGGTCTAGAAGTAGGCTGGGACAGCCCCAGCATTTT,CAWSRSRLGQPQHF
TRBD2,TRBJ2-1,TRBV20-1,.,TGCAGTAACAGGGGTCTAGCGGGGCGACGTACCTACAATGAGCAGTTCTTC,CSNRGLAGRRTYNEQFF
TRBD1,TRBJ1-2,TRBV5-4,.,TGTGCCAGCAGCTCCCTGTCGACAGGGATGAACCATGGCTACACCTTC,CASSSLSTGMNHGYTF
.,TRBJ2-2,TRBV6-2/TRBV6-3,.,TGTGCCAGCAGGTATCGCAGGGTTCCCGGGGAGCTGTTTTTT,CASRYRRVPGELFF
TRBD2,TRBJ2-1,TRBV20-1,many,TGCAGTGCTAGTAGCGGGGGCCCGGAGAATGAGCAGTTCTTC,CSASSGGPENEQFF
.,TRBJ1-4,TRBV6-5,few,TGTGCCAGCAGGGTTATAGGTCGGGGTCTCAGTGAAAAACTGTTTTTT,CASRVIGRGLSEKLFF
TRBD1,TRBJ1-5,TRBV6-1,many,TGTGCCACCGGGACAGCCATCAATCAGCCCCAGCATTTT,CATGTAINQPQHF
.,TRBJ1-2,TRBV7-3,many,TGTGCCAGCAGCTTAACTCCGAAACCATATGATGGCTACACCTTC,CASSLTPKPYDGYTF
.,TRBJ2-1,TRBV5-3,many,TGTGCCAGAAGCCACGGGGCGGACAATGAGCAGTTCTTC,CARSHGADNEQFF
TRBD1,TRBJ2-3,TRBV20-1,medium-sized,TGCAGTGCCTCACGAAGACAGGGTGAAGGAGATACGCAGTATTTT,CSASRRQGEGDTQYF
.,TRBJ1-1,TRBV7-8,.,TGTGCCAGCAGCTTATCCCCTTTGGGACCGAACACTGAAGCTTTCTTT,CASSLSPLGPNTEAFF
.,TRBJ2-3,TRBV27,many,TGTGCCAGCAGTTTACCGATAGAGGGTACGCAGTATTTT,CASSLPIEGTQYF
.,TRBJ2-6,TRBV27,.,TGTGCCAGCAGTCCACACACTCCCGCTGGGGCCAACGTCCTGACTTTC,CASSPHTPAGANVLTF
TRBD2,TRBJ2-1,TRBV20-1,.,TGCAGTGCTACCGGACTAGCGGGGGGGAAAAATGAGCAGTGCTTC,CSATGLAGGKNEQCF
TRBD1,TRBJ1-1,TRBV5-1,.,TGCGCCAGCAGCTTGGACAGGGGGCACGGTGAAGCTTTCTTT,CASSLDRGHGEAFF
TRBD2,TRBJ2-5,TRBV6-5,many,TGTGCCAGCCGGACTAGCGCGGGGGAGACCCAGTACTTC,CASRTSAGETQYF
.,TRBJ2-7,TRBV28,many,TGTGCCAGCAGTCTAGGGCTGGAGCAGTACTTC,CASSLGLEQYF
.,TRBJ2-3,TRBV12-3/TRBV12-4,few,TGTGCCAGCAGTGAACAGGCATTTAATGAAAAACTGTATTTT,CASSEQAFNEKLYF
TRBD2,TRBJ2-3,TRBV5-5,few,TGTGCCAGCAGCTCCCCGGGGGGGGGCTGGGATACGCAGTATTTT,CASSSPGGGWDTQYF
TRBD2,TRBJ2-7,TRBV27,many,TGTGCCAGCAGTTTAGGTATAGCGGGGGACGAGCAGTACTTC,CASSLGIAGDEQYF
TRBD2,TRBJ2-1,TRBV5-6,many,TGTGCCAGCAGCCAGGTCTGGCTAGCGGGGTTCGATGAGCAGTTCTTC,CASSQVWLAGFDEQFF
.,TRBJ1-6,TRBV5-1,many,TGCGCCAGCAGCTTGGACAGCGGTCGGTCACCCCTCCACTTT,CASSLDSGRSPLHF
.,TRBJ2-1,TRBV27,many,TGTGCCAGTATTTCAGGTGCTGGCAATGAGCAGTTCTTC,CASISGAGNEQFF
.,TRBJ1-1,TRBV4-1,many,TGCGCCAGCAGCCAATCCGGGACTCCGAACACTGAAGCTTTCTTT,CASSQSGTPNTEAFF
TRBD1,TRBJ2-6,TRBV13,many,TGTGCCAGCAGCCGGGGGACAGGGGTAAGAAGCGGGGCCAACGTCCTGACTTTC,CASSRGTGVRSGANVLTF
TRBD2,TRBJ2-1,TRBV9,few,TGTGCCAGCAGCGAGGAGAGACTAGCGGGGGGCTACAATGAGCAGTTCTTC,CASSEERLAGGYNEQFF
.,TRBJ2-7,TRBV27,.,TGTGCCAGCAGGGGTCTTGACCCCGAGCAGTACTTC,CASRGLDPEQYF
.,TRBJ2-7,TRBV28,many,TGTGCCAGCAGTTTATGGCCGAGGTGGTACTTC,CASSLWPRWYF
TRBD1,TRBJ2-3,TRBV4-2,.,TGTGCCAGCAGCCGGGTAGCAGGGGGCATCGGCGCAGATACGCAGTATTTT,CASSRVAGGIGADTQYF
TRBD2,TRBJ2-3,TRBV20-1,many,TGCAGTGCCAATGACCCAAGCGGGGCAAGCACAGATACGCAGTATTTT,CSANDPSGASTDTQYF
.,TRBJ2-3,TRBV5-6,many,TGTGCCAGCAGCTTGAACGGGGTCGGGACAGATACGCAGTATTTT,CASSLNGVGTDTQYF
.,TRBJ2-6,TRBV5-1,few,TGCGCCAGCAGCTTGGCCAGGGCGATCTCTGGGGCCAACGTCCTGACTTTC,CASSLARAISGANVLTF